A single sample gave rise to the 29 T cell receptor beta chains below, sequenced in a study of response to subunit inactivated influenza vaccine. TCRdb re-derived calls from the RT-PCR reads in MiXCR, one entry per CDR3 protein. Here the sample spans approximately 500,000 distinct CDR3 sequences, roughly 23% being singletons. These sequences were also reported in another study, on T cells expressing NK-cell markers. Turning to that study: UMIs accompanied the 5'RACE template switching by which TCR beta cDNA was made.

This specimen was CD4+ T cells sorted from PBMCs, taken about 12 days after vaccination. These receptor sequences come from a man aged 45-65 years who received an inactivated influenza vaccine.

The sample holds a few counts of this clonotype. The chain is built from TRBV11-2 and TRBJ2-5; no clear D gene. Trimming stripped 7 bases from V and 2 bases from J, with 11 bases between. The length of the CDR3 is 13 residues. Germline V CDR1 and CDR2: SGHAT, FQNNGV. CDR3 loop: CASTLGYQETQYF. In DNA, the CDR3 is TGTGCCAGCACCCTGGGGTATCAAGAGACCCAGTACTTC.

The chain combines TRBV10-3 with TRBJ2-7; tentatively, D is TRBD1 (7 bases). This CDR3 region has 16 residues. CDR1 is ENHRY and CDR2 is SYGVKD in the germline V gene. Trimming removed 4 bases from V and 1 base from J, with 17 bases in between. The CDR3 DNA sequence: TGTGCCATCAGTGTTTTAAGGGGGCGGGGATCCTACGAGCAGTACTTC. Its protein product is CAISVLRGRGSYEQYF.

In nucleotides, the CDR3 is TGTGCCAGCAGTTTATCGAGGGGTTGGCAGCCCCAGCATTTT. Its protein is CASSLSRGWQPQHF. The rearrangement links TRBV12-3 or TRBV12-4 to TRBJ1-5; D may be TRBD1 (5 bases). There are 14 residues in the CDR3. V was cut by 2 bases and J by 7 bases, with 12 bases left in between.

The chain links TRBV3-1 to TRBJ2-5, with 9 bases fitting TRBD1. The CDR3 contains 17 residues. Trimming cost V 2 bases and J 2 bases; bases outside gene matches: 9. In germline, CDR1 is LGHDT, CDR2 YNNKEL (reference sequence). This CDR3 reads CASSQTGTGWSQETQYF. Here the CDR3 DNA reads TGTGCCAGCAGCCAAACCGGGACAGGGTGGAGTCAAGAGACCCAGTACTTC.

The rearrangement uses TRBV2 and TRBJ2-1; 9 positions agree with TRBD2. This CDR3 is built from 15 residues. V dropped 0 bases and J dropped 4; count of bases not matched to a gene: 1. CDR1 is SNHLY and CDR2 is FYNNEI in the germline V gene. The chain's CDR3 is CASSEASGSYNEQFF. The CDR3 region has the DNA TGTGCCAGCAGTGAAGCTAGCGGGAGTTACAATGAGCAGTTCTTC.

The CDR3 nucleotides read TGTGCCATCAGTGCTATGGACAGGCGCCAAGAGACCCAGTACTTC. Translating gives CAISAMDRRQETQYF. V gene TRBV10-3 combines with J gene TRBJ2-5; TRBD1 matches at 7 bases. Germline V gives CDR1 ENHRY, CDR2 SYGVKD. The junction had 6 bases not matched to a gene; V was cut back by 4 bases and J by 1 base. CDR3 length equals 15 residues.

The gene calls are TRBV7-8 and TRBJ2-5; tentatively, D is TRBD1 (6 bases). The V and J ends lost 0 bases and 0 bases respectively, with 14 bases between them. The CDR3 totals 17 residues. CDR1 SGHVS and CDR2 FQNEAQ come from the germline V gene. The CDR3 is CASSLARRTAYQETQYF. The CDR3 nucleotides are TGTGCCAGCAGCTTAGCGCGAAGGACAGCCTACCAAGAGACCCAGTACTTC.

This chain links TRBV4-3 with TRBJ1-6; D is ambiguous. Germline assignment: CDR1 LGHNA and CDR2 YSLEER. The CDR3 is 18 residues long. V was trimmed by 0 bases and J by 0 bases, leaving 12 bases between them. Here the CDR3 DNA reads TGCGCCAGCAGCCAAGAAGTTATGGGGAGCTCCTATAATTCACCCCTCCACTTT. Encoded protein: CASSQEVMGSSYNSPLHF.

To note about this clonotype: The junction shows a germline mismatch at one end, possibly a read error. The chain employs TRBV3-1 and TRBJ1-1, with D perhaps matching TRBD1 (5 bases). This CDR3 region has 13 residues. Germline values: CDR1 LGHDT, CDR2 YNNKEL (reference sequence). CDR3 in DNA: TGTGCCAGCAGCCAAGTTCAGGGCGCTGAAGTTTTCTTT. This gives the protein CASSQVQGAEVFF.

The gene calls are TRBV2 and TRBJ2-2, with D unclear. CDR3 length: 14 amino acids. Germline CDR1 SNHLY, CDR2 FYNNEI. Deletions cut 4 bases from V and 3 bases from J, with 9 bases between. CDR3 amino acids: CASSVLGYTGELFF. The CDR3 DNA sequence: TGTGCCAGCAGTGTTCTAGGGTACACCGGGGAGCTGTTTTTT.

This chain uses TRBV9 with TRBJ2-4; 9 bases are shared with TRBD2. Per germline, CDR1 SGDLS and CDR2 YYNGEE. This CDR3 is built from 16 residues. J lost 8 bases, V lost 1 base, and 10 bases had no gene match. The CDR3 region has the DNA TGTGCCAGCAGCGTATCCGCGGGAGGGATCATGGACATTCAGTACTTC. It is translated as CASSVSAGGIMDIQYF. Complete variable domain (other parts from reference TRBV9 and TRBJ2-4): DSGVTQTPKHLITATGQRVTLRCSPRSGDLSVYWYQQSLDQGLQFLIQYYNGEERAKGNILERFSAQQFPDLHSELNLSSLELGDSALYFCASSVSAGGIMDIQYFGAGTRLSVL.

In this sample, this clonotype turned up many times. The rearrangement links TRBV20-1 to TRBJ1-5, with D hard to call. The CDR3 consists of 12 residues. Per germline, CDR1 DFQATT and CDR2 SNEGSKA (reference sequence). V was pared by 3 bases and J by 2 bases, with 5 bases between. The chain's CDR3 is CSASSGNQPQHF. In DNA, the CDR3 is TGCAGTGCTAGCAGTGGCAATCAGCCCCAGCATTTT.

The rearrangement joins TRBV2 to TRBJ2-1; tentative D call: TRBD2 (7 bases). V lost 5 bases, J lost 7 bases, and 18 bases lay in between. CDR1 is SNHLY and CDR2 is FYNNEI in the germline V gene. The CDR3 sequence is 15 residues long. The CDR3 region is CASSPQHGGLNEQFF. As DNA, the CDR3 is TGTGCCAGCAGTCCGCAACACGGGGGGCTGAATGAGCAGTTCTTC.

This clonotype was counted a few times. The chain links TRBV2 to TRBJ1-3; unclear D gene. The CDR3 extends over 13 amino acids. V gave up 3 bases and J gave up 4 bases, with 7 bases separating them. Germline CDR1 SNHLY, CDR2 FYNNEI. The CDR3 DNA reads TGTGCCAGCAGTGAGCTATCGGGAAACACCATATATTTT. Residues: CASSELSGNTIYF. The variable domain in full, completed from reference TRBV2 and TRBJ1-3, reads EPEVTQTPSHQVTQMGQEVILRCVPISNHLYFYWYRQILGQKVEFLVSFYNNEISEKSEIFDDQFSVERPDGSNFTLKIRSTKLEDSAMYFCASSELSGNTIYFGEGSWLTVV.

In nucleotides, the CDR3 is TGCAGTGCTCCAGGGCCTGTCTCCTACGAGCAGTACTTC. Translation gives CSAPGPVSYEQYF. The V and J genes are TRBV20-1 and TRBJ2-7; D is perhaps TRBD1 (5 bases). CDR3 size: 13 residues. Germline V gene lookup returns CDR1 DFQATT and CDR2 SNEGSKA (reference sequence). Deletions cut 5 bases from V and 0 bases from J, with 11 bases between.

This clonotype was seen more than once but under ten times. V is TRBV12-3 or TRBV12-4 and J is TRBJ2-2; D possibly corresponds to TRBD1 (7 bases). Trimming took 3 bases from V and 0 from J, leaving 11 bases between them. The length of the CDR3 is 16 residues. CDR3: CASSFPGGTNTGELFF. The CDR3 DNA sequence: TGTGCCAGCAGTTTTCCAGGGGGGACGAACACCGGGGAGCTGTTTTTT.

J is TRBJ1-5 and V is TRBV6-2 or TRBV6-3; tentatively, D is TRBD1 (5 bases). Per the germline V gene, CDR1 is MNHEY and CDR2 is SVGEGT. The V end lost 0 bases, the J end lost 1 base, and 16 bases lay between the germline ends. The CDR3 totals 18 residues. The chain's CDR3 is CASSYSPRGRGSNQPQHF. The CDR3 nucleotides read TGTGCCAGCAGTTACTCTCCCCGCGGACGGGGGAGCAATCAGCCCCAGCATTTT.

The chain recombines TRBV28 with TRBJ2-1; the match to TRBD1 covers 7 bases. The CDR3 runs to 13 residues. Germline-derived CDR1 and CDR2 are MDHEN and SYDVKM. J was trimmed by 5 bases and V by 6 bases; bases with no gene match: 4. CDR3 residues: CASRKTGNNEQFF. Written as DNA, the CDR3 is TGTGCCAGCAGGAAGACAGGGAACAATGAGCAGTTCTTC.

The rearrangement uses TRBV7-2 and TRBJ1-1, with D uncertain. This CDR3 comprises 13 residues. Trimming cost V 7 bases and J 5 bases, with 14 bases left between them. Per germline, CDR1 SGHTA and CDR2 FQGNSA. CDR3 nucleotides: TGTGCCAGCACCTCCCTGGCTGAGACTGAAGCTTTCTTT. Translation gives CASTSLAETEAFF.

The chain links TRBV5-1 to TRBJ2-5; TRBD1 agrees at 8 bases. The CDR3 is 16 amino acids. The V and J ends lost 1 base and 5 bases, in that order; junction bases with no gene match: 10. CDR1 is SGHRS, CDR2 YFSETQ, per germline. CDR3 loop: CASSLRAGGTSETQYF. The DNA for the CDR3 is TGCGCCAGCAGCTTGAGGGCAGGGGGCACGTCGGAGACCCAGTACTTC.

This chain links TRBV29-1 with TRBJ1-5; 8 bases line up with TRBD1. CDR3 length equals 14 residues. The ends lost 4 bases at V and 3 bases at J; junction bases unmatched: 5. Germline V gene data show CDR1 as SQVTM and CDR2 as ANQGSEA. As DNA, the CDR3 is TGCAGCGTTGGGGCAGGGGGCCCCAATCAGCCCCAGCATTTT. Amino acid sequence: CSVGAGGPNQPQHF.

The J gene is TRBJ2-7, the V gene TRBV5-1; D is possibly TRBD1 or TRBD2 (5 bases each). Germline lookup yields CDR1 SGHRS and CDR2 YFSETQ. The germline V and J ends were trimmed by 4 bases and 3 bases, with 14 bases remaining between them. The CDR3 consists of 14 residues. The chain's CDR3 is CASSPGTDGYEQYF. The CDR3 region has the DNA TGCGCCAGCAGCCCCGGGACGGACGGCTACGAGCAGTACTTC.

This clonotype was seen repeatedly, ten times or more. The gene calls are TRBV7-2 and TRBJ2-7; 14 bases are a match to TRBD2. The CDR3 contains 15 residues. Looked up from germline, CDR1 is SGHTA and CDR2 is FQGNSA. V gave up 5 bases and J gave up 6 bases; unmatched junction bases: 6. In DNA form, the CDR3 reads TGTGCCAGCAGCCCCCTGGGACTAGCGGGAGCCGAGCAGTACTTC. Translating it yields CASSPLGLAGAEQYF.

This clonotype was counted between two and nine times. The chain is built from TRBV10-3 and TRBJ2-3, with D unresolved. The V and J ends lost 0 bases and 7 bases respectively, with 5 bases between them. The CDR3 consists of 12 residues. Germline loops: CDR1 ENHRY, CDR2 SYGVKD. The CDR3 coding sequence is TGTGCCATCAGTGAGTCGGGTTATACGCAGTATTTT. Translation gives CAISESGYTQYF.

To note about this clonotype: A read error is possible here, since a much larger clone lies one base away. This sequence joins TRBV2 and TRBJ1-5, with 8 bases lining up with TRBD1. Germline values: CDR1 SNHLY, CDR2 FYNNEI. J was trimmed by 3 bases and V by 3 bases; bases with no gene match: 1. The CDR3 consists of 14 residues. The CDR3 here is CASSEGQANQPQHF. For the CDR3, the DNA is TGTGCCAGCAGTGAGGGACAGGCCAATCAGCCCCAGCATTTT.

This clonotype came up a few times. The chain links TRBV6-1 to TRBJ1-5; 10 bases fit TRBD1. Per germline, CDR1 MNHNS and CDR2 SASEGT. The CDR3 has 16 residues. Unmatched junction bases numbered 6, after V lost 6 bases and J lost 1 base. CDR3 residues: CASRARGQGSNQPQHF. For the CDR3, the DNA is TGTGCCAGCAGAGCGAGGGGACAGGGGAGCAATCAGCCCCAGCATTTT.

This clonotype was recorded a few times. The J gene is TRBJ2-7, the V gene TRBV10-3; 9 bases are shared with TRBD1. V dropped 6 bases and J dropped 7; count of bases not matched to a gene: 16. Germline V CDR1 and CDR2: ENHRY, SYGVKD. This CDR3 comprises 16 residues. CDR3: CAISPPFGTGRGEQYF. CDR3 coding DNA: TGTGCCATCAGCCCCCCTTTCGGGACAGGGCGAGGGGAGCAGTACTTC.

This clonotype was found a few times. The V gene is TRBV5-5, the J gene TRBJ1-4; a possible D gene is TRBD1 (6 bases). Germline CDR1 and CDR2: SGHKS and YYEKEE (reference sequence). V shed 5 bases and J shed 4 bases, with 15 bases lying between them. The CDR3 has 15 amino acids. DNA of the CDR3: TGTGCCAGCAGTGATGGACAGACCCTTAATGAAAAACTGTTTTTT. As protein: CASSDGQTLNEKLFF.

The CDR3: CASTGGLLEQYF. The CDR3 bases are TGTGCCAGCACCGGAGGACTACTCGAGCAGTACTTC. The rearrangement links TRBV28 to TRBJ2-7; a possible D gene is TRBD2 (6 bases). The CDR3 sequence is 12 residues long. Germline V gives CDR1 MDHEN, CDR2 SYDVKM. Between the trimmed V and J ends, which lost 7 bases and 6 bases, there was a span of 13 bases.